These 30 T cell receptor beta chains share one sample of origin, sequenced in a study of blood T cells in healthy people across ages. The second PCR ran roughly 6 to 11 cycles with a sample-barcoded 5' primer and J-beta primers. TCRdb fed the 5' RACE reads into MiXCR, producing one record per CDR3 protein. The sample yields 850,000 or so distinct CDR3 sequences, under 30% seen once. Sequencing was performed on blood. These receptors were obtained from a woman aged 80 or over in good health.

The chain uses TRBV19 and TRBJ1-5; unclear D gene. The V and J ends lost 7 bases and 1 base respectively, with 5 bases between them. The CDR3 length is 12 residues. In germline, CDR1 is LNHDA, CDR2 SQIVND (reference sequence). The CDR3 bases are TGTGCCAGTATGGACAGCAATCAGCCCCAGCATTTT. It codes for CASMDSNQPQHF.

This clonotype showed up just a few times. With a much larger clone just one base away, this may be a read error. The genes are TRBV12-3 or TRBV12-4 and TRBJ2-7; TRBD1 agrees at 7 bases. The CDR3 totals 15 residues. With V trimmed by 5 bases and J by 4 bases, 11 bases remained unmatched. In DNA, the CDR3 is TGTGCCAGCAGTGCCGAATCCGGGACAGCGTACGAGCAGTACTTC. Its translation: CASSAESGTAYEQYF.

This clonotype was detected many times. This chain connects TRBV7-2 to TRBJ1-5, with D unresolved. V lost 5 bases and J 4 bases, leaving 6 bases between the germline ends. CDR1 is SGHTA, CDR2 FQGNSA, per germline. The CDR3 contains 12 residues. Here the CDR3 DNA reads TGTGCCAGCAGCATCCAGAATCAGCCCCAGCATTTT. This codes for CASSIQNQPQHF.

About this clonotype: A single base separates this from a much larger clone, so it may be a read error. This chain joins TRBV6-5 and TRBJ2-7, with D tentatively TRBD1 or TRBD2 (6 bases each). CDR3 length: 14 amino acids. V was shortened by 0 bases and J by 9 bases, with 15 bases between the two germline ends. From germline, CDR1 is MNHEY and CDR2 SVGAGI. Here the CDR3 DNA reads TGTGCCAGCAGTTACTCGATACCACAGGGAGGGCAGTACTTC. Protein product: CASSYSIPQGGQYF.

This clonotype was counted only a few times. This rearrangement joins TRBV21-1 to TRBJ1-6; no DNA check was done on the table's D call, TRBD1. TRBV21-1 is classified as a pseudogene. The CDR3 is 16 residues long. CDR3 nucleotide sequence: TGTGCCAGCAGCCCATTCCGCCGGGACACTAATTCACCCCTCCACTTT. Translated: CASSPFRRDTNSPLHF.

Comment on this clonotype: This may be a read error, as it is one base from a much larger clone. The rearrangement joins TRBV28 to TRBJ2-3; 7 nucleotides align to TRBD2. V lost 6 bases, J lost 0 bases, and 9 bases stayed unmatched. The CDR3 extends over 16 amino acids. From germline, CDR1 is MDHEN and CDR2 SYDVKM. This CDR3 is CASSRDYTVSTDTQYF. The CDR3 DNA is TGTGCCAGCAGCCGGGACTACACCGTTAGCACAGATACGCAGTATTTT.

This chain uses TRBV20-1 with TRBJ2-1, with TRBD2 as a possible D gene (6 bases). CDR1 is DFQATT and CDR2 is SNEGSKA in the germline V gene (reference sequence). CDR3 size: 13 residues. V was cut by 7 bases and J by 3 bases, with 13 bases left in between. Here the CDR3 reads CSVKSGYYNEQFF. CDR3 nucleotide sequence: TGCAGTGTGAAAAGCGGGTACTACAATGAGCAGTTCTTC.

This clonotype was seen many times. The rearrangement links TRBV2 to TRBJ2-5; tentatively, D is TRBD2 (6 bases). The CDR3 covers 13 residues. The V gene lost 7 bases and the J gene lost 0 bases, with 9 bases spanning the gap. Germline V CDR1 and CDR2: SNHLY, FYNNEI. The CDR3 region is CASNRDYQETQYF. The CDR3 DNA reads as TGTGCCAGCAATCGGGACTACCAAGAGACCCAGTACTTC.

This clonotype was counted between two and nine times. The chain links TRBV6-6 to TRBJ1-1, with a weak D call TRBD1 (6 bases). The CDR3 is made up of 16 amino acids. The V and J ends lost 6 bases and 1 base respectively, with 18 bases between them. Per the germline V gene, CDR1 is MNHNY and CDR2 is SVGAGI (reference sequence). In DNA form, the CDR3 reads TGTGCCAGCAGGACGACACAGGGTAAGGCGAACACTGAAGCTTTCTTT. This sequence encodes CASRTTQGKANTEAFF.

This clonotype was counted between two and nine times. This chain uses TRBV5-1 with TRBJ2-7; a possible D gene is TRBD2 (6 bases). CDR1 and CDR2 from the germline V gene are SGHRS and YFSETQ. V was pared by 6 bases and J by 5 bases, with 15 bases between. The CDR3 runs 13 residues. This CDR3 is CASTSEGRDEQYF. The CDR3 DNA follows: TGCGCCAGCACCTCGGAGGGACGGGACGAGCAGTACTTC.

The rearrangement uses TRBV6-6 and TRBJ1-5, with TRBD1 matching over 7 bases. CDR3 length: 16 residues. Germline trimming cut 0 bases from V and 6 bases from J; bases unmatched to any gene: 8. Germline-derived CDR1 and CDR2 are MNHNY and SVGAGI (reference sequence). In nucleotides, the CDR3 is TGTGCCAGCAGTTACTCGATTGAGACAGGGCTTCAGCCCCAGCATTTT. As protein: CASSYSIETGLQPQHF.

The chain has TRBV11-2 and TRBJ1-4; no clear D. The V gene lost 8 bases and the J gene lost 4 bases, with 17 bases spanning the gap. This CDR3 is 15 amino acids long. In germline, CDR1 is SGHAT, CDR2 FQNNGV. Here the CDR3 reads CASAESPLVNEKLFF. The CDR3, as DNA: TGTGCCAGCGCCGAGAGTCCACTCGTTAATGAAAAACTGTTTTTT.

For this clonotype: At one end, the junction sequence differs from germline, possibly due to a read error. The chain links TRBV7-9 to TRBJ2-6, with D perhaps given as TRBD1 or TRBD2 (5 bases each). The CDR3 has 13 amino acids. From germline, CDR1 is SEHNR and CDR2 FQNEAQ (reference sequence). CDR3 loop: CASSLGTLNVRTF. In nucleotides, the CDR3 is TGTGCCAGCAGCTTGGGGACCCTCAACGTCCGGACTTTC.

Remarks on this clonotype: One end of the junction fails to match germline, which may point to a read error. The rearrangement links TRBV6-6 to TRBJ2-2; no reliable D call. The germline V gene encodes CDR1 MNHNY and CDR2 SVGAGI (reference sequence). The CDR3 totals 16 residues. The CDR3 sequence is CASGYQTGHPTGELFF. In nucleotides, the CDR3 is TGTGCCAGCGGTTACCAGACGGGCCACCCCACCGGGGAGCTGTTTTTT.

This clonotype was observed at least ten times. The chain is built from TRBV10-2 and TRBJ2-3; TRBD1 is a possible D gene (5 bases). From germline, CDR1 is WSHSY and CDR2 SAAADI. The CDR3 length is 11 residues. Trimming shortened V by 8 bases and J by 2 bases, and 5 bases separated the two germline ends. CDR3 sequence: CASGATDTQYF. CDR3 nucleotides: TGCGCCAGCGGGGCCACAGATACGCAGTATTTT.

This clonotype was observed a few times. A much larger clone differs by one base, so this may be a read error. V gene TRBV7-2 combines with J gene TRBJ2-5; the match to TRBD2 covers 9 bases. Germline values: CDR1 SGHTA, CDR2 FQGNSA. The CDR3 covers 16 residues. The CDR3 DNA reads TGTGCCAGCAGCCTCACGGGACTAGCAGAGAGAGAGGCCCAGTACTTC. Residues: CASSLTGLAEREAQYF.

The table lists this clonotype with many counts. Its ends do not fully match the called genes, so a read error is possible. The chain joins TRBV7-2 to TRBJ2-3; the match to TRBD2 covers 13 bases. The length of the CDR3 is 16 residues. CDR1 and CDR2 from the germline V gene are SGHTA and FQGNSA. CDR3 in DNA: TGCGCCAGCAGCCTCGGACTAGCGGGGGGCACAGATACGCAGTATTTT. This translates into CASSLGLAGGTDTQYF. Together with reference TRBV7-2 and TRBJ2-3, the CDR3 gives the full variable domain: GAGVSQSPSNKVTEKGKDVELRCDPISGHTALYWYRQSLGQGLEFLIYFQGNSAPDKSGLPSDRFSAERTGGSVSTLTIQRTQQEDSAVYLCASSLGLAGGTDTQYFGPGTRLTVL.

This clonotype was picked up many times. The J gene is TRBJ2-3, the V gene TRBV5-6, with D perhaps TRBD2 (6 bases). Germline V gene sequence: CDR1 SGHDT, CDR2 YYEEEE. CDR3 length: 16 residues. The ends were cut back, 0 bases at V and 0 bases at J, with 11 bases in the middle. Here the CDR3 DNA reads TGTGCCAGCAGCTTGGTCGGGCGGGGAAGCACAGATACGCAGTATTTT. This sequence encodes CASSLVGRGSTDTQYF.

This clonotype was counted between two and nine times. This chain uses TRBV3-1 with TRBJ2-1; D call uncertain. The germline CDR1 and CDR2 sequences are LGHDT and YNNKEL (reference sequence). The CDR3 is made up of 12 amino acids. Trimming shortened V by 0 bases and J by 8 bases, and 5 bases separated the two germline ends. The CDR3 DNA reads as TGTGCCAGCAGCCAAGAAGGTGATGAGCAGTTCTTC. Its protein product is CASSQEGDEQFF.

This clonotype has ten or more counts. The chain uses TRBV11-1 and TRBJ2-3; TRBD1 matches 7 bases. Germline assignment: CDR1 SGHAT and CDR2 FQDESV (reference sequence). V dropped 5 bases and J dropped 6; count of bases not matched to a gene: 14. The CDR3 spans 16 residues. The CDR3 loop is CASSQSKNRGWDTQYF. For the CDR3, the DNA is TGTGCCAGCAGCCAATCCAAAAACAGGGGCTGGGATACGCAGTATTTT.

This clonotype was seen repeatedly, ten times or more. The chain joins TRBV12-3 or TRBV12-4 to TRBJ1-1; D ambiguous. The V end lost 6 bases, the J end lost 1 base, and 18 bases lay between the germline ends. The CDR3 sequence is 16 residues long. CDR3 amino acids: CASSRGLMPPNTEAFF. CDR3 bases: TGTGCCAGCAGCCGGGGTCTGATGCCCCCGAACACTGAAGCTTTCTTT.

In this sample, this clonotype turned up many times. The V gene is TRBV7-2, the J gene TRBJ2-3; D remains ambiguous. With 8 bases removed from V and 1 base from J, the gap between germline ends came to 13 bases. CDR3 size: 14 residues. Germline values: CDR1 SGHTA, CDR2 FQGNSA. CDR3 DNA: TGTGCCAGCCTACCGTCCCCTCGCACAGATACGCAGTATTTT. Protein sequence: CASLPSPRTDTQYF. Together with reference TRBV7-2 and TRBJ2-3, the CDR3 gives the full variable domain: GAGVSQSPSNKVTEKGKDVELRCDPISGHTALYWYRQSLGQGLEFLIYFQGNSAPDKSGLPSDRFSAERTGGSVSTLTIQRTQQEDSAVYLCASLPSPRTDTQYFGPGTRLTVL.

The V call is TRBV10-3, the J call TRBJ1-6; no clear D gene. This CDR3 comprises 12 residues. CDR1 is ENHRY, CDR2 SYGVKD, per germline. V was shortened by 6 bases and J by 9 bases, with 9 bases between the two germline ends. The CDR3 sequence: CAIRDGASPLHF. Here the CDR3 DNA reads TGTGCCATCAGGGACGGAGCTTCACCCCTCCACTTT.

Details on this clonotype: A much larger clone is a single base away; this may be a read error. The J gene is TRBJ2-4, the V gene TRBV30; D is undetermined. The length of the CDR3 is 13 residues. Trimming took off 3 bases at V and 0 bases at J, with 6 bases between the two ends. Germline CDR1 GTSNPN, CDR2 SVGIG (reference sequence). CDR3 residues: CAWRAVAKNIQYF. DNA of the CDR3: TGTGCCTGGAGGGCAGTAGCCAAAAACATTCAGTACTTC.

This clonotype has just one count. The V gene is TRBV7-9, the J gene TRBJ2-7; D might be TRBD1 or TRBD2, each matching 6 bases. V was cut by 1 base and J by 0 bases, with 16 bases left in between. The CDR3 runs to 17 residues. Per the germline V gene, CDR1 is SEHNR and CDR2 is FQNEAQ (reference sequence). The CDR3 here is CASSLGGRGGGSYEQYF. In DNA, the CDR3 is TGTGCCAGCAGCTTAGGGGGGCGTGGGGGAGGCTCCTACGAGCAGTACTTC.

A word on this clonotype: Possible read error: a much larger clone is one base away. Here the CDR3 DNA reads TGTGCCGGCAGCTTCCCCGAGCCAAAATCCTATGGCTACACCTTC. Translated, it gives CAGSFPEPKSYGYTF. This chain joins TRBV7-9 and TRBJ1-2, with D hard to call. The CDR3 extends over 15 amino acids. Looked up from germline, CDR1 is SEHNR and CDR2 is FQNEAQ (reference sequence). The whole variable domain, remainder taken from reference TRBV7-9 and TRBJ1-2, is DTGVSQNPRHKITKRGQNVTFRCDPISEHNRLYWYRQTLGQGPEFLTYFQNEAQLEKSRLLSDRFSAERPKGSFSTLEIQRTEQGDSAMYLCAGSFPEPKSYGYTFGSGTRLTVV.

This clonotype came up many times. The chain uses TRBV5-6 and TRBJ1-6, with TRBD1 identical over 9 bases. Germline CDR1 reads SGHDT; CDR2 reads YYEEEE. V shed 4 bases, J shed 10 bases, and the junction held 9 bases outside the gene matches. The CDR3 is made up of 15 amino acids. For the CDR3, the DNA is TGTGCCAGCAGCCCTGGGACAGGGTTAGGCTCACCCCTCCACTTT. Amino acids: CASSPGTGLGSPLHF.

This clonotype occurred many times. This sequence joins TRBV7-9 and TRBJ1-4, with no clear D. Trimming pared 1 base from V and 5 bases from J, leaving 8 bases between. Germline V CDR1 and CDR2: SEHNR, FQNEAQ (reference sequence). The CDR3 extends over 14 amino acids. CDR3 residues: CASSLGAGNEKLFF. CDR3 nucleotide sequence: TGTGCCAGCAGCTTAGGAGCGGGAAATGAAAAACTGTTTTTT.

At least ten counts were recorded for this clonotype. CDR3: CASSQVVGATQYF. The CDR3 nucleotides read TGCGCCAGCAGCCAAGTCGTAGGGGCTACGCAGTATTTT. The chain joins TRBV4-1 to TRBJ2-3; weak D call: TRBD1 (5 bases). CDR1 is MGHRA and CDR2 is YSYEKL in the germline V gene. This CDR3 has 13 amino acids. V was clipped by 1 base and J by 8 bases, with 10 bases between them.

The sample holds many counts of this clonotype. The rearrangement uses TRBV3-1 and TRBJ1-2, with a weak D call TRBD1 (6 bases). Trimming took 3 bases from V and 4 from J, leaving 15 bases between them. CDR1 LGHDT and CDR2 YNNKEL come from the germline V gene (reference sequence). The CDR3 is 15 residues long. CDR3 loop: CASSHVRGARYGYTF. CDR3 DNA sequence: TGTGCCAGCAGCCACGTGAGGGGGGCCCGCTATGGCTACACCTTC.